The entry below describes one T cell receptor (beta chain). The data originate from a study of blood T cell repertoires in COVID-19. Germline V gene data show CDR1 as GTSNPN and CDR2 as SVGIG (reference sequence). This CDR3 comprises 13 residues. V was trimmed by 6 bases and J by 2 bases, leaving 13 bases between them. Sequencing used immunoSEQ multiplex PCR; TCRdb keeps in-frame clones, though not all of them. The sample includes roughly 150,000 clones, approximately 85% of them seen just once. The V call is TRBV30, the J call TRBJ2-5; D is perhaps TRBD2 (7 bases). Sequenced material: peripheral blood. The clonotype comes from a woman aged 55-69 years with COVID-19, enrolled during active disease. CDR3 region: CACRGGGQETQYF. CDR3 DNA: TGTGCCTGTAGGGGGGGTGGGCAAGAGACCCAGTACTTC. The variable domain in full, completed from reference TRBV30 and TRBJ2-5, reads SQTIHQWPATLVQPVGSPLSLECTVEGTSNPNLYWYRQAAGRGLQLLFYSVGIGQISSEVPQNLSASRPQDRQFILSSKKLLLSDSGFYLCACRGGGQETQYFGPGTRLLVL.